Below, one T cell receptor (beta chain) is given with its context. This entry belongs to a study of CD8+ T cells in alopecia areata. Extracted RNA was reverse transcribed into cDNA, the sequencing template. The assay was immunoSEQ multiplex PCR, and TCRdb's table has in-frame clones only and misses some. The sample shows roughly 120,000 clones, about 59% of them seen only once. CDR1 is SGHDT and CDR2 is YYEEEE in the germline V gene. The CDR3 is 12 amino acids. Trimming cost V 1 base and J 7 bases, with 7 bases left between them. Indicated treatment: oral pan-JAK inhibitor, 5-10 mg twice daily. The origin of this receptor is a human donor with alopecia areata. The sample here was CD8+ T cells sorted from blood, taken at week 24, from a patient treated with tofacitinib. V is TRBV5-6 and J is TRBJ2-3; D perhaps matches TRBD1 (5 bases). CDR3 loop: CASSLQGNTQYF. In nucleotides, the CDR3 is TGTGCCAGCAGCTTGCAGGGAAATACGCAGTATTTT.